This entry describes one T cell receptor (beta chain). It lacks a known antigen. No base quality values were provided; no much bigger clone lies one nucleotide off. These data originate in a study of T cell changes during pregnancy in multiple sclerosis (dated by TCRdb to between 2019 and 2020). At the level of the whole study: Changes in the T cell repertoire over the course of pregnancy were examined in this study in women with multiple sclerosis.

The method behind the library was the immunoSEQ multiplex PCR assay. This immuneACCESS table, as held by TCRdb, lists in-frame sequences with V and J called but not all clones. Of the missing ones, under half trace to an unresolved V gene in checked studies; the others have no known cause. The sample table holds about 80,000 clones, of which roughly 93% were seen once. About 2.3% of the sample goes to the ten largest clones. Sequences SGHTA (CDR1) and FQGNSA (CDR2) are obtained from the germline V gene. The CDR3, from cysteine to phenylalanine, totals 12 residues. The DNA shown is the 36-base CDR3, in frame from base 1. Trimming takes 5 bases from V and 7 bases from J, and the germline ends sit 9 bases apart.

The material was peripheral blood, obtained in the third trimester of pregnancy. The V and J segments used are TRBV7-2 and TRBJ2-1, and TRBD2 may be the D gene, going by 5 matching bases. The sequence was obtained from a female donor with multiple sclerosis, enrolled in a pregnancy study. The CDR3 loop reads CASSPGGNEQFF. DNA sequence: TGTGCCAGCAGCCCCGGAGGAAATGAGCAGTTCTTC.